Listed below are T cell receptor beta chains from one sample, sequenced in a study of Tregs in tolerant kidney transplant recipients. Measured with immunoSEQ multiplex PCR; TCRdb has only the in-frame clones, and not every one. Of 62,000 or so clones in the sample, under 98% are singletons; the top ten hold 0.34%. The sequencing here drew on Tregs from blood, taken before the transplant. All receptors come from a human donor who received a combined kidney and bone marrow transplant. The conserved cysteine and the conserved F or W are not part of the CDR3 here. Some rows have no size entry. The others give once, few or many, or a class for an expanded clone.

v_call: TRBV4-2; clone_size: once; cdr3_aa: ASSQDGRGAGRFWADTQY
v_call: TRBV18; clone_size: -; cdr3_aa: ASSPSSVYTDTQY
v_call: TRBV29-1; clone_size: -; cdr3_aa: SVDRETGGTEAF
v_call: TRBV19; clone_size: -; cdr3_aa: ASSILRVKNIQY
v_call: TRBV2; clone_size: -; cdr3_aa: ASSEGGDYGYT
v_call: TRBV6-5; clone_size: -; cdr3_aa: ASSYLTRGETQY
v_call: TRBV11-3; clone_size: -; cdr3_aa: ASSQQGRSTEAF
v_call: TRBV10-3; clone_size: -; cdr3_aa: AIRTGDTIY
v_call: TRBV15; clone_size: -; cdr3_aa: ATSRAGRGSDGYT
v_call: TRBV11-3; clone_size: -; cdr3_aa: ASIDRGKYTEAF
v_call: TRBV7-9; clone_size: -; cdr3_aa: ASSLAGGSAEAF
v_call: TRBV7-2; clone_size: -; cdr3_aa: ASSWDREDLERAF
v_call: TRBV4-3; clone_size: -; cdr3_aa: ASSRGGSSYNEQF
v_call: TRBV19; clone_size: -; cdr3_aa: ASSRRGQAPTSTDTQY
v_call: TRBV4-2; clone_size: -; cdr3_aa: ASSQDRADGYT
v_call: TRBV11-2; clone_size: -; cdr3_aa: ASRTSGGAGWGEQF
v_call: TRBV28; clone_size: -; cdr3_aa: ASSATGFVGEQY
v_call: TRBV6-1; clone_size: -; cdr3_aa: ASSEGISSSYEQY
v_call: TRBV5-1; clone_size: -; cdr3_aa: ASSAGQGLAGELF
v_call: TRBV28; clone_size: -; cdr3_aa: ASSRRDRVGYGYT
v_call: TRBV6-6; clone_size: -; cdr3_aa: ASSYRTGGSYEQY
v_call: TRBV27; clone_size: -; cdr3_aa: ASSLSRLPDTQY
v_call: TRBV19; clone_size: -; cdr3_aa: ATQVLGGGYT
v_call: TRBV5-4; clone_size: -; cdr3_aa: ASSLAGASGGGRGTDTQY
v_call: TRBV7-2; clone_size: -; cdr3_aa: ASSLAARTESPLH
v_call: TRBV14; clone_size: -; cdr3_aa: ASSQLAGVNTGELF
v_call: TRBV11-3; clone_size: -; cdr3_aa: ASSFRLAVSTDTQY
v_call: TRBV7-2; clone_size: -; cdr3_aa: ASTRGNTGELF
v_call: TRBV5-4; clone_size: -; cdr3_aa: ASSLGTPGTEAF
v_call: TRBV12-5; clone_size: -; cdr3_aa: ASGFGASNTEAF